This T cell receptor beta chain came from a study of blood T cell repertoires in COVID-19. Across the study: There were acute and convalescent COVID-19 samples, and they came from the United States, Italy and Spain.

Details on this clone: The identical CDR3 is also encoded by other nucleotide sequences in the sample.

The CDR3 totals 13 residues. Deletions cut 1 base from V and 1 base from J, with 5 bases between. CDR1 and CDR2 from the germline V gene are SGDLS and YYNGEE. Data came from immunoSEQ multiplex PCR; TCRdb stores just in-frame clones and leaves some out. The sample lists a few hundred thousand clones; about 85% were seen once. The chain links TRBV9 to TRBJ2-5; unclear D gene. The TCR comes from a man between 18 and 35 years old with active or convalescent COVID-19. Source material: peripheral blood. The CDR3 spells CASSVTTQETQYF. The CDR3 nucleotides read TGTGCCAGCAGCGTAACTACCCAAGAGACCCAGTACTTC.